This T cell receptor (beta chain) was observed in a study of T cells in Graves' hyperthyroidism and ophthalmopathy (dated by TCRdb to about 2019). For context, the study as a whole: Peripheral blood was collected at initial diagnosis, before any treatment. After blood sampling, hyperthyroidism patients were treated with methimazole at a starting dose of 30 mg daily, and ophthalmopathy patients were treated with high-dose intravenous methylprednisolone. Whether ophthalmopathy could be predicted prospectively was tested in an independent validation cohort made up of under 20 hyperthyroidism patients plus 17 patients who later progressed to ophthalmopathy. In several Graves' hyperthyroidism patients, the study also compared T-cell repertoires from thyroid tissue with T-cell repertoires from blood. The 100 or so discovery patients were divided at random into training and test sets in a 7:3 ratio. TCR V-J signatures able to tell the groups apart were searched for in a discovery cohort of 95 or so patients, of whom more than 40 had Graves' ophthalmopathy and around 56 had stable Graves' hyperthyroidism. The paper reports TCR Vbeta CDR3 sequencing of some 140 peripheral blood samples: some 44 ophthalmopathy, under 85 hyperthyroidism and 17 progressor patients. Broad study findings and their caveats: In validation, progression to ophthalmopathy was predicted by the model with 55% to 71% sensitivity and 72.22% specificity, a median of around 5.9 months before onset. A model built on a 13 V-J signature distinguished ophthalmopathy from stable hyperthyroidism, reaching roughly 88% sensitivity and under 84% specificity in cross-validation and 80%/75% in testing. Sample size was not statistically predetermined, and investigators were not blinded to group allocation. Most expanded thyroid clonotypes (frequency above 0.001) were also detected in blood, a finding suggesting that blood repertoires may reflect thyroid immune responses.

The TCR beta CDR3 regions were amplified from the RNA transcripts. For the first round of RT-PCR on the TCR CDR3, the HTBI primer set was used together with the Qiagen OneStep RT-PCR kit. Libraries were constructed in a second round of multiplex PCR, after which size selection and purification were carried out. Libraries were sequenced paired-end with 100 bp reads on an Illumina HiSeq2000. In the paper's pipeline: SOAPnuke was used to process the raw data, with reads discarded if the reads contained adapters or uncalled bases, had a mean Phred below 15, or lacked an exact constant-primer or identifier match. High-quality paired reads were merged with COPE v1.2.5, and unique nucleotide sequences were defined as clonotypes. MiTCR v1.1 was used to align the clonotypes against IMGT TRBV, TRBD and TRBJ reference segments. Analysis was restricted to V-J combinations with a frequency above 0.0001, which covered roughly 99% of repertoires. A TCS score was defined as the ratio between F50 (clonal expansion) and ExV (chaos), using BLOSUM62-based TCRdist between CDR3 peptides within each V-J. Welch's t-statistics and random forest reduced roughly 530 V-J features to around 14, which were used in a naive Bayes classifier (R e1071). TCRdb took the public reads, trimmed them with fastp at Q25, ran MiXCR for clone calling and kept in-frame beta chains. Rows merge per CDR3 protein into single entries with the most common DNA and genes. V and J calls and clone size were set by TCRdb, not the authors. The sample has about 500,000 distinct CDR3 sequences on record, about 16% of them singletons. The ten largest account for about 31% of the sample.

Ophthalmopathy patients had moderately to severely active disease, with a Clinical Activity Score of 3 or more, a NOSPECS grade of 4 or more, and a disease duration of less than 3 months. Any patient with an uncontrolled infection, another autoimmune disease, pregnancy or lactation was excluded. Diagnoses were established on the basis of clinical symptoms, serum thyroxine and TRAb, thyroid ultrasound, and orbital computed tomography. Ficoll-Paque density gradient centrifugation was used to isolate PBMCs from about 9.4 ml of fresh peripheral blood. Trizol reagent was used to extract total RNA, and RNA quality was then checked on an Agilent 2100 Bioanalyzer. Notes on this clonotype: This receptor's antigen is unknown. Base quality data are lacking; no much larger clone is found one base away.

The germline V gene (reference sequence) gives CDR1 as LNHDA and CDR2 as SQIVND. The V end loses 7 bases and the J end loses 4 bases, and a stretch of 13 bases separates them. The CDR3, cysteine through phenylalanine, is 14 amino acids long. CDR3 DNA is the only sequence kept; it has 42 bases, read in frame from the first base. Sequencing was performed on blood. The TCR comes from a woman aged 30 to 39 with Graves' ophthalmopathy. Rearrangement joined TRBV19 to TRBJ2-2; possibly the D gene is TRBD1, per 6 matching bases. CDR3 region: CASIPGTTTGELFF. The DNA sequence is TGTGCCAGTATCCCGGGGACAACCACCGGGGAGCTGTTTTTT.